The source of this TCR beta chain is a study of early T cells in non-severe SARS-CoV-2 infection. Individual cDNA molecules were tagged with unique molecular identifiers, the study reported. Using its own MiXCR run on the 5' RACE reads, TCRdb lists one record per CDR3 protein. The sample lists 69,000 or so distinct CDR3 sequences, roughly 9.5% occurring once. This clonotype was detected only a few times. With 6 bases removed from V and 5 bases from J, the gap between germline ends came to 16 bases. The germline V gene encodes CDR1 DFQATT and CDR2 SNEGSKA (reference sequence). The CDR3 spans 14 residues.

Material for sequencing was whole blood. The rearrangement joins TRBV20-1 to TRBJ2-2, with D hard to call. The receptor's source is an adult who was a healthcare worker with PCR-confirmed SARS-CoV-2 infection or an uninfected control (not recorded which). This CDR3 reads CSATSTVGTGELFF. The DNA of the CDR3 is TGCAGTGCGACCTCCACGGTCGGGACCGGGGAGCTGTTTTTT.